This TCR beta chain was documented in a study of blood T cell repertoires in COVID-19. The wider study: Italy, Spain and the United States were the sources of the convalescent and acute COVID-19 samples.

Germline assignment: CDR1 SGHNT and CDR2 YYREEE (reference sequence). This CDR3 is built from 15 residues. V lost 0 bases to trimming and J lost 0 bases, with 10 bases between them. Some clones are missing from TCRdb's copy, which holds only in-frame ones; the method was immunoSEQ multiplex PCR. The sample yields around 450,000 clones, roughly nine tenths seen once. Participants were placed into cohorts based on the clinical history they reported. The TCR originated in a young woman with acute COVID-19. The specimen sequenced was PBMCs or T cells enriched from blood (not recorded which). V usage is TRBV5-4 and J usage is TRBJ2-7; D possibly corresponds to TRBD1 (6 bases). The CDR3 DNA is TGTGCCAGCAGCTTGGGGGGGCTAGACTCCTACGAGCAGTACTTC. Translating it yields CASSLGGLDSYEQYF. The complete variable domain, with remaining parts taken from reference TRBV5-4 and TRBJ2-7, reads ETGVTQSPTHLIKTRGQQVTLRCSSQSGHNTVSWYQQALGQGPQFIFQYYREEENGRGNFPPRFSGLQFPNYSSELNVNALELDDSALYLCASSLGGLDSYEQYFGPGTRLTVT.